The rows below give T cell receptor beta chains drawn from one sample of a study of T cell responses to AZD1222 COVID-19 vaccine. Clones were read by immunoSEQ multiplex PCR, and TCRdb kept only the in-frame ones, dropping some. The table shows about 120,000 clones, with 93% occurring only once. The sequencing here drew on peripheral blood, taken 28 days after the second AZD1222 dose. These receptor sequences come from an adult who received the AZD1222 COVID-19 vaccine. The CDR3 runs from the conserved cysteine through the conserved F or W. A D gene is named only where the DNA matches it firmly.

13 | TRBJ2-1 | TRBD2 | TRBV29-1 | TGCAGCGCCGTGTTTGGACTAGTCCCCGAGCAGTTCTTC | CSAVFGLVPEQFF
16 | TRBJ2-2 | TRBD1 | TRBV3-1/TRBV3-2 | TGTGCCAGCAGCCGATCAACCGGGACAGACACCGGGGAGCTGTTTTTT | CASSRSTGTDTGELFF
16 | TRBJ2-3 | TRBD1 | TRBV12-5 | TGTGCTAGTGGTTTGCCCCCAGGGGGAACCACAGATACGCAGTATTTT | CASGLPPGGTTDTQYF
15 | TRBJ1-4 | NA | TRBV7-9 | TGTGCCAGCAGCCCTGGGCCTAACTCTAATGAAAAACTGTTTTTT | CASSPGPNSNEKLFF
13 | TRBJ1-1 | NA | TRBV5-4 | TGTGCCAGCAGCTTGGGAGAGAACACTGAAGCTTTCTTT | CASSLGENTEAFF
13 | TRBJ2-5 | TRBD2 | TRBV7-2 | TGTGCCAGCAGCTTAGTCGGGGGGGAGACCCAGTACTTC | CASSLVGGETQYF
14 | TRBJ2-1 | TRBD2 | TRBV2 | TGTGCCAGCAGGCTAGCGGGCTCCTACAATGAGCAGTTCTTC | CASRLAGSYNEQFF
12 | TRBJ1-4 | NA | TRBV11-2 | TGTGCCAGCAGCCCCCTGAAAGAAAAACTGTTTTTT | CASSPLKEKLFF
13 | TRBJ1-2 | NA | TRBV25-1 | TGTGCCAGCAGAGGACAGCCCGGTGATGGCTACACCTTC | CASRGQPGDGYTF
14 | TRBJ2-5 | NA | TRBV5-1 | TGCGCCAGCAGCTTGGGAGGGACCCAAGAGACCCAGTACTTC | CASSLGGTQETQYF
13 | TRBJ2-7 | NA | TRBV5-5 | TGTGCCAGCAGCCCTTATCGGGGCCACGAGCAGTACTTC | CASSPYRGHEQYF
15 | TRBJ2-1 | TRBD1 | TRBV6-4 | TGTGCCAGCAGTGACGCCGGGACAGGGATAGATGAGCAGTTCTTC | CASSDAGTGIDEQFF